This T cell receptor beta chain appears in the sequencing data of a study of blood T cell repertoires in COVID-19. CDR3 length: 16 residues. The germline CDR1 and CDR2 sequences are SEHNR and FQNEAQ (reference sequence). V was pared by 6 bases and J by 4 bases, with 9 bases of the junction left unmatched. TCRdb's table, derived via immunoSEQ multiplex PCR, lists solely in-frame clones and lacks some. The data contain 150,000 to 200,000 clones, roughly 88% of them singletons. This clone was recorded a few times. Source material: PBMCs or T cells enriched from blood (not recorded which). V gene TRBV7-9 combines with J gene TRBJ2-1, with 10 bases matching TRBD2. The sequence came from a woman aged 25 to 39 who had recovered from COVID-19. The CDR3 coding sequence is TGTGCCAGCAGTTATCGGACTAGCGGCCAATACAATGAGCAGTTCTTC. It codes for CASSYRTSGQYNEQFF.